This T cell receptor (beta chain) was sequenced for a study of neurological immune-mediated disorders. TCRdb re-called the 5' RACE reads through MiXCR, storing one row per CDR3 protein. The sample holds over 35,000 distinct CDR3 sequences, less than 5% seen once. Trimming shortened V by 6 bases and J by 3 bases, and 11 bases separated the two germline ends. CDR3 length: 14 residues. The V gene's germline CDR1 is SGHAT and CDR2 FQNNGV. The sequenced material came from PBMCs. The TCR originated in a young man with multiple sclerosis. This sequence joins TRBV11-2 and TRBJ2-2, with D perhaps matching TRBD1 or TRBD2 (5 bases each). The CDR3 nucleotides read TGTGCCAGCAGAGGGGAGCTCTACACCGGGGAGCTGTTTTTT. It codes for CASRGELYTGELFF.